Listed here are 14 T cell receptor beta chains from one sample, sequenced in a study of CD8+ T cells in alopecia areata. The treatment is: oral pan-JAK inhibitor, 5-10 mg twice daily. RNA extraction was followed by reverse transcription into cDNA, which acted as the sequencing template. Clones were sequenced by immunoSEQ multiplex PCR, and TCRdb holds only the in-frame ones, with some missing. The profile shows some 180,000 clones, approximately 50% of them singletons. The sample here was CD8+ T cells sorted from blood, taken around week 54, from a patient treated with tofacitinib. Source of these receptors: a human donor with alopecia areata.

The V and J genes are TRBV5-1 and TRBJ2-6, with D perhaps TRBD1 (6 bases). The germline V gene has CDR1 SGHRS and CDR2 YFSETQ. The CDR3 contains 15 residues. V was cut by 1 base and J by 1 base, with 6 bases left in between. CDR3 coding DNA: TGCGCCAGCAGCTTGACAGGGTCTGGGGCCAACGTCCTGACTTTC. Protein sequence: CASSLTGSGANVLTF.

This chain joins TRBV7-2 and TRBJ2-2; the match to TRBD2 covers 11 bases. There are 14 residues in the CDR3. Looked up from germline, CDR1 is SGHTA and CDR2 is FQGNSA. J gave up 3 bases and V 10 bases, and 4 bases lay outside the gene matches. The DNA of the CDR3 is TGTGCCACGCCGGGACTAGCGGACACCGGGGAGCTGTTTTTT. This sequence encodes CATPGLADTGELFF.

V is TRBV19 and J is TRBJ2-7; 8 bases map to TRBD1. Trimming cost V 5 bases and J 2 bases; bases outside gene matches: 11. The CDR3 contains 16 residues. Germline V gene lookup returns CDR1 LNHDA and CDR2 SQIVND (reference sequence). The CDR3 loop is CASSERTGPLTYEQYF. In DNA form, the CDR3 reads TGTGCCAGTAGTGAACGGACAGGGCCTCTCACCTACGAGCAGTACTTC. Together with reference TRBV19 and TRBJ2-7, the CDR3 gives the full variable domain: DGGITQSPKYLFRKEGQNVTLSCEQNLNHDAMYWYRQDPGQGLRLIYYSQIVNDFQKGDIAEGYSVSREKKESFPLTVTSAQKNPTAFYLCASSERTGPLTYEQYFGPGTRLTVT.

J is TRBJ2-1 and V is TRBV5-6; no firm D call. Germline V gene lookup returns CDR1 SGHDT and CDR2 YYEEEE. V was trimmed by 2 bases and J by 8 bases, leaving 8 bases between them. This CDR3 spans 12 amino acids. CDR3 DNA sequence: TGTGCCAGCAGCTTTATGGCCCATGAGCAGTTCTTC. Its translation is CASSFMAHEQFF. Looking up the rest from reference TRBV5-6 and TRBJ2-1 gives the full variable domain: DAGVTQSPTHLIKTRGQQVTLRCSPKSGHDTVSWYQQALGQGPQFIFQYYEEEERQRGNFPDRFSGHQFPNYSSELNVNALLLGDSALYLCASSFMAHEQFFGPGTRLTVL.

In this sample, this clone turned up a few times. The chain couples TRBV6-6 to TRBJ1-1; D unresolved. In germline, CDR1 is MNHNY, CDR2 SVGAGI (reference sequence). The CDR3 totals 14 residues. With 0 bases removed from V and 0 bases from J, the gap between germline ends came to 5 bases. The CDR3 sequence is CASSYSKLNTEAFF. The CDR3 DNA reads as TGTGCCAGCAGTTACTCGAAGTTGAACACTGAAGCTTTCTTT.

The chain joins TRBV5-1 to TRBJ1-1; TRBD1 aligns across 7 bases. Germline V gene data show CDR1 as SGHRS and CDR2 as YFSETQ. V was clipped by 0 bases and J by 8 bases; unmatched bases: 4. The CDR3 has 13 residues. Written as DNA, the CDR3 is TGCGCCAGCAGCTTGGGGACAGGCCAAGAAGCTTTCTTT. This encodes CASSLGTGQEAFF.

This chain connects TRBV11-2 to TRBJ2-5, with no clear D. The CDR3 length is 13 residues. V was trimmed by 3 bases and J by 3 bases, leaving 8 bases between them. The germline CDR1 and CDR2 sequences are SGHAT and FQNNGV. The CDR3 loop reads CASSFGWEETQYF. The CDR3 nucleotides are TGTGCCAGCAGCTTCGGTTGGGAAGAGACCCAGTACTTC.

A single count supports this clone. This sequence joins TRBV20-1 and TRBJ2-1; 8 bases map to TRBD1. The CDR3 extends over 11 amino acids. V trimming: 3 bases; J trimming: 9 bases; junction bases outside the gene matches: 1. Looked up from germline, CDR1 is DFQATT and CDR2 is SNEGSKA (reference sequence). CDR3 bases: TGCAGTGCTAGTACAGGGGGTGAGCAGTTCTTC. Its translation: CSASTGGEQFF.

In regard to this clone: A far bigger clonotype differs at one base, so this is likely a read error. This chain uses TRBV5-5 with TRBJ2-3; 8 nucleotides align to TRBD2. CDR1 SGHKS and CDR2 YYEKEE come from the germline V gene (reference sequence). The junction had 4 bases not matched to a gene; V was cut back by 5 bases and J by 2 bases. The CDR3 sequence is 14 residues long. As DNA, the CDR3 is TGTGCCAGCAGTTACGGGGGGGCCACAGATACGCAGTATTTT. This encodes CASSYGGATDTQYF.

The rearrangement uses TRBV30 and TRBJ2-7; tentative D call: TRBD2 (6 bases). V was trimmed by 1 base and J by 4 bases, leaving 20 bases between them. Germline V gives CDR1 GTSNPN, CDR2 SVGIG (reference sequence). The CDR3 consists of 16 residues. The CDR3 sequence is CAWSDPPGLDSYEQYF. CDR3 bases: TGTGCCTGGAGTGATCCTCCGGGACTTGATTCTTACGAGCAGTACTTC.

This clone turned up a few times. The chain recombines TRBV19 with TRBJ1-5; D gene unclear. The CDR3 runs 14 residues. The ends were cut back, 3 bases at V and 8 bases at J, with 14 bases in the middle. Germline V lookup: CDR1 LNHDA, CDR2 SQIVND (reference sequence). The CDR3 DNA reads as TGTGCCAGTAGTATTGGTAACGGTTTGGAGCCCCAGCATTTT. This sequence encodes CASSIGNGLEPQHF.

CDR3 coding DNA: TGTGCCAGCAGTTTATCGGTGCCGGGACTCCCGTATCTCGGCAAAAACATTCAGTACTTC. Translated, it gives CASSLSVPGLPYLGKNIQYF. V is TRBV27 and J is TRBJ2-4, with a weak D call TRBD2 (6 bases). This CDR3 is 20 amino acids long. V was trimmed by 0 bases and J by 3 bases, leaving 24 bases between them. CDR1 is MNHEY, CDR2 SMNVEV, per germline (reference sequence).

The chain has TRBV30 and TRBJ1-2, with a tentative D call TRBD1 (5 bases). The CDR3 runs 12 residues. Between the trimmed V and J ends, which lost 3 bases and 8 bases, there was a span of 13 bases. CDR1 and CDR2 from the germline V gene are GTSNPN and SVGIG (reference sequence). CDR3 loop: CAWSRGGDGYTF. In DNA, the CDR3 is TGTGCCTGGAGCCGGGGGGGAGACGGCTACACCTTC.

This rearrangement joins TRBV4-1 to TRBJ2-1; D is undetermined. The germline gives CDR1 MGHRA, CDR2 YSYEKL. The CDR3 totals 17 residues. The ends were cut back, 0 bases at V and 5 bases at J, with 17 bases in the middle. CDR3 sequence (DNA): TGCGCCAGCAGCCAAGATTGGACCCAAAACTTGGACAATGAGCAGTTCTTC. As protein: CASSQDWTQNLDNEQFF.